What follows are 6 T cell receptor beta chains derived from one specimen sequenced in a study of cytomegalovirus exposure and HLA in healthy donors (dated by TCRdb to the late 2010s). Library generation was performed with the immunoSEQ multiplex PCR assay. For the multiplex PCR, a mixture combining 60 forward primers for TCR Vbeta segments and 13 reverse primers for TCR Jbeta segments was used. Held by TCRdb, this immuneACCESS table contains in-frame sequences only and omits some clones. Under half of the omission traces to an unresolved V gene where checked; the cause of the rest is unknown. The sample includes fewer than 200,000 clones, with roughly 87% observed a single time. The ten largest make up about 1.6% of the sample. Sample: PBMCs. These receptors all stem from a man aged 45-65 years in good health and CMV-seronegative.

The gene calls are TRBV7-3 and TRBJ2-2; possible D gene TRBD2, 5 bases. V lost 5 bases to trimming and J lost 0 bases, with 13 bases between them. The CDR3 is 16 amino acids. Germline CDR1 and CDR2: SGHTA and FQGTGA. The DNA of the CDR3 is TGTGCCAGCAGCGTCCGATCCGGGGCGAACACCGGGGAGCTGTTTTTT. Its protein is CASSVRSGANTGELFF.

This chain joins TRBV7-8 and TRBJ1-2; no definite D call. CDR3 length: 13 residues. Germline V CDR1 and CDR2: SGHVS, FQNEAQ. With 5 bases removed from V and 3 bases from J, the gap between germline ends came to 10 bases. The CDR3 spells CASSPNTDYGYTF. CDR3 nucleotides: TGTGCCAGCAGCCCCAATACGGACTATGGCTACACCTTC.

The rearrangement uses TRBV6-1 and TRBJ2-5; 12 nucleotides line up with TRBD2. J gave up 6 bases and V 6 bases, and 5 bases lay outside the gene matches. The V gene's germline CDR1 is MNHNS and CDR2 SASEGT. The CDR3 extends over 14 amino acids. The CDR3 coding sequence is TGTGCCAGCAGGACTAGCGGGAGACGGCAGACCCAGTACTTC. Translating it yields CASRTSGRRQTQYF.

The chain uses TRBV4-3 and TRBJ2-7; TRBD1 matches at 10 bases. CDR1 and CDR2 (germline): LGHNA, YSLEER. CDR3 size: 19 residues. The V segment lost 0 bases and the J segment 7 bases; nucleotides outside the gene matches: 18. The CDR3 protein is CASSQDSLPVTGGAGEQYF. CDR3 in DNA: TGCGCCAGCAGCCAAGATAGTTTACCCGTGACAGGGGGCGCCGGAGAGCAGTACTTC.

This chain joins TRBV7-9 and TRBJ2-1; TRBD2 aligns across 11 bases. The V gene end was trimmed by 3 bases and the J gene end by 9 bases; junction bases not matched to a gene: 13. The CDR3 consists of 17 residues. CDR1 is SEHNR, CDR2 FQNEAQ, per germline (reference sequence). CDR3 protein: CASSFRGYSGRATEQFF. The DNA of the CDR3 is TGTGCCAGCAGCTTTCGGGGCTATAGCGGGAGGGCCACTGAGCAGTTCTTC.

The rearrangement links TRBV28 to TRBJ2-2, with 7 bases that match TRBD2. The CDR3 is 16 residues long. Germline V gene sequence: CDR1 MDHEN, CDR2 SYDVKM. Trimming took 5 bases from V and 2 from J; bases not matched to a gene: 8. The chain's CDR3 is CASSVWGEGNTGELFF. CDR3 DNA: TGTGCCAGCAGTGTCTGGGGGGAGGGAAACACCGGGGAGCTGTTTTTT.